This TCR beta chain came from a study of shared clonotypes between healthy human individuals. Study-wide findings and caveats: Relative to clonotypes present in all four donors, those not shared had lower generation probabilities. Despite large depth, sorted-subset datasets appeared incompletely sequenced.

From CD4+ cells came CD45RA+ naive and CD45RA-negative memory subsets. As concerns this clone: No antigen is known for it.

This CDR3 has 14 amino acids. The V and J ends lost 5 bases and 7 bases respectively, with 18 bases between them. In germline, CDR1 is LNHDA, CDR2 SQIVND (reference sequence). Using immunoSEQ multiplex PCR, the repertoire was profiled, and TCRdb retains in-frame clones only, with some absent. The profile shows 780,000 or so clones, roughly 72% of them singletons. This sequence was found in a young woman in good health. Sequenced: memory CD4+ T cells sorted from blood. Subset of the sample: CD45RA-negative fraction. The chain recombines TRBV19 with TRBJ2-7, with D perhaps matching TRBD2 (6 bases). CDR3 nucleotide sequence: TGTGCCAGTAGTGAAGCAGGGACCGCGGGGGAGCAGTACTTC. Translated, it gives CASSEAGTAGEQYF.